This T cell receptor (beta chain) is from a study of response to subunit inactivated influenza vaccine. TCRdb called the RT-PCR reads again in MiXCR, with one record for every CDR3 protein. The data hold a few hundred thousand distinct CDR3 sequences, with around 15% observed a single time. The germline CDR1 and CDR2 sequences are DFQATT and SNEGSKA (reference sequence). The CDR3 is made up of 18 amino acids. Trimming pared 0 bases from V and 0 bases from J, leaving 18 bases between. Study results and caveats: Every seasonal influenza vaccination brings in few new T cells, the authors suggested.

In regard to this clonotype: Its antigen is currently unknown.

Sequences were derived from PBMCs from blood, sampled roughly 12 days after vaccination. The V and J genes are TRBV20-1 and TRBJ1-5, with D perhaps matching TRBD1 (5 bases). The source is a middle-aged man who received an inactivated influenza vaccine. CDR3 residues: CSARDRPSRGYSNQPQHF. The CDR3 DNA is TGCAGTGCTAGAGATAGGCCCTCGAGGGGCTATAGCAATCAGCCCCAGCATTTT.